Sequencing of this T cell receptor (beta chain) was carried out in a study of T cell responses to AZD1222 COVID-19 vaccine. This table comes from immunoSEQ multiplex PCR, and its TCRdb copy is limited to in-frame clones, with some not included. Found here are fewer than 200,000 clones, just over 90% of them singletons; the top ten hold 1.5% to 2%. V lost 3 bases and J lost 7, with 12 bases in between. The CDR3 totals 13 residues. The V gene's germline CDR1 is SEHNR and CDR2 FQNEAQ (reference sequence). V gene TRBV7-9 combines with J gene TRBJ1-1; no definite D call. This sequence originates from an adult who received the AZD1222 COVID-19 vaccine. The source material was peripheral blood, sampled 28 days after the second AZD1222 dose. The CDR3 sequence: CASSFLDSLEAFF. The CDR3 DNA sequence: TGTGCCAGCAGCTTCCTCGACTCCCTTGAAGCTTTCTTT.